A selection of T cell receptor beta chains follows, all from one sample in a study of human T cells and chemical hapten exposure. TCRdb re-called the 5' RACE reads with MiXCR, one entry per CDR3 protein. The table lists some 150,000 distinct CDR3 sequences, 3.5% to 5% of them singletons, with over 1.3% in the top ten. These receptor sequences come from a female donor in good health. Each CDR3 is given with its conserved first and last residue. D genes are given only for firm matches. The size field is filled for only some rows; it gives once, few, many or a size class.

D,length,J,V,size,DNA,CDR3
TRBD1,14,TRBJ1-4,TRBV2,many,TGTGCCAGCAATAACCGGGACAGGGATGAAAAACTGTTTTTT,CASNNRDRDEKLFF
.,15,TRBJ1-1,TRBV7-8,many,TGTGCCAGCAGCCGGGCGGGAGGCTCGCGGCAGGAAGCTTTCTTT,CASSRAGGSRQEAFF
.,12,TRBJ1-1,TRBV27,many,TGTGCCAGCAGAGGGGTGGGCACTGAAGCTTTCTTT,CASRGVGTEAFF
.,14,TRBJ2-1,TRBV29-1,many,TGCAGCGCCGATCCTCGGGACACCTACAATGAGCAGTTCTTC,CSADPRDTYNEQFF
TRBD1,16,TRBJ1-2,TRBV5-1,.,TGCGCCAGCAGCTTGGGTGACAGGGGCGGTAACTATGGCTACACCTTC,CASSLGDRGGNYGYTF
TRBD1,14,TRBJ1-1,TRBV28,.,TGTGCCAGCAGTTCACGACAGGGGTGGACTGAAGCTTTCTTT,CASSSRQGWTEAFF
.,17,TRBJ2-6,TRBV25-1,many,TGTGCCAGCAGTGAGAGGGCCTGGTACTCTGGGGCCAACGTCCTGACTTTC,CASSERAWYSGANVLTF
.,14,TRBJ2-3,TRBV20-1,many,TGCAGTGCTATCCCGGGAGACTACACAGATACGCAGTATTTT,CSAIPGDYTDTQYF
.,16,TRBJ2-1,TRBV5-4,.,TGTGCCAGCAGGGCCAAAACAGGGAGCTCCTACAATGAGCAGTTCTTC,CASRAKTGSSYNEQFF
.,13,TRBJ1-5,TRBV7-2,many,TGTGCCAGCAGCGCAAGGGGAGATCAGCCCCAGCATTTT,CASSARGDQPQHF
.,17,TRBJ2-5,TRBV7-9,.,TGTGCCAGCAGCTTATCCGCTACGGGGTGGACAAAAGAGACCCAGTACTTC,CASSLSATGWTKETQYF
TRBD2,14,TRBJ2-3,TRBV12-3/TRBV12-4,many,TGTGCCAGCAGTTTGGGCGGGGGGTTTTATACGCAGTATTTT,CASSLGGGFYTQYF
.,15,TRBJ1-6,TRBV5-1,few,TGCGCCAGCAGCGATCGAGTGTTGCGGAACTCACCCCTCCACTTT,CASSDRVLRNSPLHF
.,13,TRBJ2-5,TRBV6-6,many,TGTGCCAGCAGTTTGGTGGGGGAGGAGACCCAGTACTTC,CASSLVGEETQYF
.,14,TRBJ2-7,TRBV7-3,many,TGTGCCAGCAGCTTCGGGGGGCCGCTCTACGAGCAGTACTTC,CASSFGGPLYEQYF
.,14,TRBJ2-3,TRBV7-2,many,TGTGCCAGCAGCTTAGAGGCCCGCACAGATACGCAGTATTTT,CASSLEARTDTQYF
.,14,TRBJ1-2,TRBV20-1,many,TGCAGTGCTACCCAACGGACAGACTCTGCTGGCTACACCTTC,CSATQRTDSAGYTF
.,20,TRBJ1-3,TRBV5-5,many,TGTGCCAGCAGCCAAATCGAAAAACCCTGGGACGGGTACGCTGGAAACACCATATATTTT,CASSQIEKPWDGYAGNTIYF
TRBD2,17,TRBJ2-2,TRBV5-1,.,TGCGCCAGCAGCGGGTGGACTAGCGGGGGTCTCACCGGGGAGCTGTTTTTT,CASSGWTSGGLTGELFF
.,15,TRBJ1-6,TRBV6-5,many,TGTGCCAGCAGTTACTCGGGTATTAAACCTTCACCCCTCCACTTT,CASSYSGIKPSPLHF
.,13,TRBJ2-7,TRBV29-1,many,TGCAGCGTGGGCCGCGGGACAGCCTACGAGCAGTACTTC,CSVGRGTAYEQYF
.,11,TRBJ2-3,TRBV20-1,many,TGCAGTCGCACATGGGCAGATACGCAGTATTTT,CSRTWADTQYF
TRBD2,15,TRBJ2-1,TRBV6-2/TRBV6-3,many,TGTGCCAGCAGTTACGATAGCGGGGGGGCCAAGAAGCAGTTCTTC,CASSYDSGGAKKQFF
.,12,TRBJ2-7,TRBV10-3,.,TGTGCCATCAGCAGATCTACCTACGAGCAGTACTTC,CAISRSTYEQYF
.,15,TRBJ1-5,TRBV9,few,TGTGCCAGCAGCGTATCCGGGGGCAGCGGTCAGCCCCAGCATTTT,CASSVSGGSGQPQHF
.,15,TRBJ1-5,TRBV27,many,TGTGCCAGCAGTTTATTTGGGGACAGCAATCAGCCCCAGCATTTT,CASSLFGDSNQPQHF
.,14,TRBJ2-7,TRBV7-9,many,TGTGCCAGCAGCTTCGACATGCCCCCTCGGGAGCAGTACTTC,CASSFDMPPREQYF
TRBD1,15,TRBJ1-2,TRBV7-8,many,TGTGCCAGCAGCCAGAGGGGGAGACAGGGGTATGGCTACACCTTC,CASSQRGRQGYGYTF
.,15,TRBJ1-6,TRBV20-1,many,TGCAGTGCTAGAGACTTCTTAAACCCGGGCTCACCCCTCCACTTT,CSARDFLNPGSPLHF
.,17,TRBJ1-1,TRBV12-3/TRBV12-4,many,TGTGCCAGCAGGGCGAGAGTACCCCGGACAGCGAACACTGAAGCTTTCTTT,CASRARVPRTANTEAFF
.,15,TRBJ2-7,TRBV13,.,TGTGCCAGCAGCTTCCCATCAGGGGTTGCTCACGAGCAGTACTTC,CASSFPSGVAHEQYF
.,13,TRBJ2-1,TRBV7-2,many,TGTGCCAGCAGCTTGCAATCGGGCGATGAGCAGTTCTTC,CASSLQSGDEQFF
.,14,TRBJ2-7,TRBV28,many,TGTGCCAGCAATGAATTGGACAGTCAAGGGGCTATGGGTTTC,CASNELDSQGAMGF
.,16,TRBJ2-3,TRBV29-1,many,TGCAGCCTGGTGGGATCGGGGCAACTAATCACAGATACGCAGTATTTT,CSLVGSGQLITDTQYF
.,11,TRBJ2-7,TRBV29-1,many,TGCAGCGTTGTGGGGTTAGGTGAGCAGTACTTC,CSVVGLGEQYF
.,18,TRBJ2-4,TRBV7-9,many,TGTGCCAGCAGCTACCTCCAGGGCACCTCGAGGGCCAAAAACATTCAGTACTTC,CASSYLQGTSRAKNIQYF
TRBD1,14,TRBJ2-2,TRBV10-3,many,TGTGCCATCAGAGACAGGGGTGGAACCGGGGAGCTGTTTTTT,CAIRDRGGTGELFF
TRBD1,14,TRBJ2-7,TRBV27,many,TGTGCCAGCAGTTATCGGACAGGGGCCTACGAGCAGTACTTC,CASSYRTGAYEQYF
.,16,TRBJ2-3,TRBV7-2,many,TGTGCCAGCAGCCGAAACAGCGGAGCCCTCACAGATACGCAGTATTTT,CASSRNSGALTDTQYF
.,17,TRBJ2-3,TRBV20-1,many,TGCAGTGCTAGAGGTCGGGGTTCCAGGCCAACCCGAGATACGCAGTATTTT,CSARGRGSRPTRDTQYF
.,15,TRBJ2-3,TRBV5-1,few,TGCGCCAGCAGCGCGGGACAGACGCAGAGAGATACGCAGTATTTT,CASSAGQTQRDTQYF
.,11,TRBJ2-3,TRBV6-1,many,TGTGCCAGCAGACGGCCGGATACGCAGTATTTT,CASRRPDTQYF
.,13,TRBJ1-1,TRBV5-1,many,TGCGCCACCCAACAGGGTCTGTACGGTGAAGCTTTCTTT,CATQQGLYGEAFF
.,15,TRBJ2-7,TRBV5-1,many,TGCGCCAGCAGCTTGGTTCCCGGGAGTCTAGGGGAGCAGTACTTC,CASSLVPGSLGEQYF
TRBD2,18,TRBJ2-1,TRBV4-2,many,TGTGCCAGCAGCACGACGGGGACTAGCGGGGGGCGGGTGAATGAGCAGTTCTTC,CASSTTGTSGGRVNEQFF
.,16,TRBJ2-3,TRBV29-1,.,TGCAGCGCTATCTCCTTCCGGGGTGGAAGCACAGATACGCAGTATTTT,CSAISFRGGSTDTQYF
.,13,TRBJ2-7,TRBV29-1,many,TGCAGCGTCGCAGGGGAACGGACCTACGAGCAGTACTTC,CSVAGERTYEQYF
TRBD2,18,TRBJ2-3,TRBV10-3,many,TGTGCCATCAGTGAGTCGAAACTAGCGGGGGGTATCACAGATACGCAGTATTTT,CAISESKLAGGITDTQYF
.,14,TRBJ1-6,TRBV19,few,TGTGCCACCTCCGGACGCCCGGAAAGTTCACCCCTCCACTTT,CATSGRPESSPLHF
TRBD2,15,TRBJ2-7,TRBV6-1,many,TGTGCCAGCAGTGAATCGGGGACTAGCTCCTACGAGCAGTACTTC,CASSESGTSSYEQYF
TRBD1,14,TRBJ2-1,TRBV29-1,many,TGCAGCGTTGATCACCAGGGGGCTGTCAATGAGCAGTTCTTC,CSVDHQGAVNEQFF
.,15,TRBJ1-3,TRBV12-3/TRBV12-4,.,TGTGCCAGCAGTTTAGCGGGAGGGGCTGGAAACACCATATATTTT,CASSLAGGAGNTIYF